A selection of T cell receptor beta chains follows, all from one sample in a study of high-grade serous ovarian cancer treatment subgroups. Profiling relied on immunoSEQ multiplex PCR, and the TCRdb table lists in-frame clones only, not all of them. The sample yields thousands of clones, about 72% seen once. Sample: tumor tissue. Every receptor here comes from a human donor with high-grade serous ovarian cancer. CDR3s include the opening cysteine and the closing phenylalanine or tryptophan. The D gene is left open where the match is weak. For some rows the clone size is stated as once, few or many, or as a class when expanded; others skip it.

CDR3,DNA,D,J,V,size
CASSMTLGKQETQYF,TGTGCCAGTAGTATGACGTTGGGGAAACAAGAGACCCAGTACTTC,NA,TRBJ2-5,TRBV19,NA
CASGRDFSYEQYF,TGCGCCAGCGGCAGGGACTTCTCCTACGAGCAGTACTTC,NA,TRBJ2-7,TRBV5-1,NA
CASSAAEISTDTQYF,TGTGCCAGCAGCGCGGCGGAGATTAGCACAGATACGCAGTATTTT,NA,TRBJ2-3,TRBV7-9,NA
CASSQDGGGEQFF,TGCGCCAGCAGCCAAGATGGGGGCGGTGAGCAGTTCTTC,NA,TRBJ2-1,TRBV4-1,once
CASSDQDSFYGYTF,TGTGCCAGCAGTGACCAGGACAGCTTCTATGGCTACACCTTC,NA,TRBJ1-2,TRBV6-6,few
CASSPSTSGTLQFF,TGTGCCAGTAGTCCATCGACTAGCGGAACTTTACAGTTCTTC,TRBD2,TRBJ2-1,TRBV19,NA
CASSQRTGPTGELFF,TGTGCTAGCTCACAGAGGACAGGGCCCACCGGGGAGCTGTTTTTT,TRBD1,TRBJ2-2,TRBV12-5,NA
CATSSQAGAKNIQYF,TGTGCCACCAGCTCCCAGGCGGGGGCCAAAAACATTCAGTACTTC,NA,TRBJ2-4,TRBV15,NA
CASSSPQNEKLFF,TGTGCCAGCAGTTCGCCACAGAATGAAAAACTGTTTTTT,NA,TRBJ1-4,TRBV28,few
CASSARTEAFF,TGTGCCAGCAGTGCAAGGACTGAAGCTTTCTTT,NA,TRBJ1-1,TRBV25-1,few
CASSRDLSYEQYF,TGTGCCAGCAGTAGGGACCTTTCCTACGAGCAGTACTTC,NA,TRBJ2-7,TRBV7-2,NA
CASSPEGGRTEAFF,TGTGCCAGTAGCCCGGAGGGGGGGAGGACTGAAGCTTTCTTT,NA,TRBJ1-1,TRBV19,NA
CASSPQGGEDTGELFF,TGTGCCAGCAGCCCTCAGGGCGGAGAGGACACCGGGGAGCTGTTTTTT,NA,TRBJ2-2,TRBV7-3,NA